The clone carrying this T cell receptor (beta chain) was counted only a few times. Its antigen is not known. The record originates from a study of blood T cells in healthy people across ages. Whole-study results and caveats: Unknown CMV status may confound age-related changes in expanded clones.

This CDR3 has 15 residues. Looked up from germline, CDR1 is ENHRY and CDR2 is SYGVKD. V lost 4 bases and J lost 1; bases outside the gene matches: 7. Together with a sample-barcoded 5' primer, a J-beta primer mix was included in a second PCR lasting about 6 to 11 cycles. Every sample produced at least 2.5 million CDR3-containing paired-end reads. TCRdb analysed the 5' RACE reads with MiXCR anew, one entry per CDR3 protein. The sample lists around 900,000 distinct CDR3 sequences; roughly 51% were seen once. The individuals who served as donors were healthy Caucasians living in Russia, aged roughly 6 to 95. Approximately 10 milliliters was the volume of peripheral blood drawn from each donor.

The clonotype comes from an older woman in good health. Input material: blood. This sequence joins TRBV10-3 and TRBJ2-7; 7 positions match TRBD1. In nucleotides, the CDR3 is TGTGCCATCAGTGCCCGGACAGGCAATTCCTACGAGCAGTACTTC. Protein: CAISARTGNSYEQYF.